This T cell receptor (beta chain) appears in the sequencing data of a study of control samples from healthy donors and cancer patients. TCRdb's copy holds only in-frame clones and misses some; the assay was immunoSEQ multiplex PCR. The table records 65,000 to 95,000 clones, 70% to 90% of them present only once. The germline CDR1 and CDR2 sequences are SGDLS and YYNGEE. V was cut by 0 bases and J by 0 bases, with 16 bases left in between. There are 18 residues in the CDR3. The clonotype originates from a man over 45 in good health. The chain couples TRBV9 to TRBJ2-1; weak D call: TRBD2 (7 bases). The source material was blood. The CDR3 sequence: CASSVGSAGEGSYNEQFF. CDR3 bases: TGTGCCAGCAGCGTAGGGTCCGCAGGGGAGGGCTCCTACAATGAGCAGTTCTTC.